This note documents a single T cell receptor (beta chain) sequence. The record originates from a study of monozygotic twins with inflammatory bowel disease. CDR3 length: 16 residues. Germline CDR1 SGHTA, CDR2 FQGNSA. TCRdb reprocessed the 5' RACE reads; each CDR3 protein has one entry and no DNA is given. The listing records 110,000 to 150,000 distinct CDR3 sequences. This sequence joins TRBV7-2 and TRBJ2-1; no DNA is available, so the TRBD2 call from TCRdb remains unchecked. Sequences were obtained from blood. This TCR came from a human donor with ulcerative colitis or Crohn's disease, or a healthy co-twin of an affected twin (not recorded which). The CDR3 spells CASSLELAGGGNEQFF.